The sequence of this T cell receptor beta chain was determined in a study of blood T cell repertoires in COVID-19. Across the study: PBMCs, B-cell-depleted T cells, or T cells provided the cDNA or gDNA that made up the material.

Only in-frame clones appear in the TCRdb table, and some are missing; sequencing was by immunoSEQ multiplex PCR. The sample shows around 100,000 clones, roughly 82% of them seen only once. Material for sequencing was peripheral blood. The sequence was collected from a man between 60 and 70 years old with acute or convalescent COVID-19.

The CDR3, as DNA: TGTGCCAGCAGCCCCTGGACTAGCTCGGGCTCCTACAATGAGCAGTTCTTC. Translating it yields CASSPWTSSGSYNEQFF. The chain has TRBV7-8 and TRBJ2-1; TRBD2 matches at 8 bases. The CDR3 consists of 17 residues. The J segment lost 0 bases and the V segment lost 5 bases, leaving 9 bases of the junction unmatched. CDR1 is SGHVS and CDR2 is FQNEAQ in the germline V gene.